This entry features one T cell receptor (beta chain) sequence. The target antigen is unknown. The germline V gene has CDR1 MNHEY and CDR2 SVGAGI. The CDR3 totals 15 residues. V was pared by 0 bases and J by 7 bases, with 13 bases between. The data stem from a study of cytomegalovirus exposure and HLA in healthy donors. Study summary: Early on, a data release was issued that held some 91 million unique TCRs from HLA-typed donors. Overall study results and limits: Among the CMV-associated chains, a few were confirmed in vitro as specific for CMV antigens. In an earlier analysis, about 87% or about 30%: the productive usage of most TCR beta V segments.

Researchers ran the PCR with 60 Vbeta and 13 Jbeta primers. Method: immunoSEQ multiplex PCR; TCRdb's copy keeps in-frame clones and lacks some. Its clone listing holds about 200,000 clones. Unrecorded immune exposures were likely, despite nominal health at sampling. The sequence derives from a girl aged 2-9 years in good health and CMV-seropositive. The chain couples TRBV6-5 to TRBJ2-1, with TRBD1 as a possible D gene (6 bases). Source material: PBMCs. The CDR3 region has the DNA TGTGCCAGCAGTTACTCCACAGGGATTAGAAATGAGCAGTTCTTC. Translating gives CASSYSTGIRNEQFF.